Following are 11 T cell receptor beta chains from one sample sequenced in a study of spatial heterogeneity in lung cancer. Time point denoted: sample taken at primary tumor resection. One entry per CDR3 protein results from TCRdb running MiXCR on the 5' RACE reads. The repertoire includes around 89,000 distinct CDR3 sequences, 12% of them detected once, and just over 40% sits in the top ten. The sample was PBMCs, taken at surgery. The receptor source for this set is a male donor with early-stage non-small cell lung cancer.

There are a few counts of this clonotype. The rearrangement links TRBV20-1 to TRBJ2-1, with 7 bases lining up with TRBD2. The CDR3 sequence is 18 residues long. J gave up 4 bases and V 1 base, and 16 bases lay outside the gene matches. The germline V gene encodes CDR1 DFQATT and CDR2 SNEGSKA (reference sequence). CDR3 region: CSARVFVSGRVFYNEQFF. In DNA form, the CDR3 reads TGCAGTGCTAGAGTATTTGTGAGTGGGAGGGTTTTTTACAATGAGCAGTTCTTC.

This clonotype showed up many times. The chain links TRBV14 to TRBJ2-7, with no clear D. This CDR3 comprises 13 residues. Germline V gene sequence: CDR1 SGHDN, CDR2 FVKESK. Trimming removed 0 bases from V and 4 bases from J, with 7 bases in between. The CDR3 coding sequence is TGTGCCAGCAGCCAAGATTCCGAGTACGAGCAGTACTTC. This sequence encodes CASSQDSEYEQYF.

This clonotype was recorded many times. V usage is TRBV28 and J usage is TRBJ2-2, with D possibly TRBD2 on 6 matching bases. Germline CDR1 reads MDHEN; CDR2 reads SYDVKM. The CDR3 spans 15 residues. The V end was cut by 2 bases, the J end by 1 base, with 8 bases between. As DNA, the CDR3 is TGTGCCAGCAGTTTAGGGGGGATGAACACCGGGGAGCTGTTTTTT. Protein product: CASSLGGMNTGELFF.

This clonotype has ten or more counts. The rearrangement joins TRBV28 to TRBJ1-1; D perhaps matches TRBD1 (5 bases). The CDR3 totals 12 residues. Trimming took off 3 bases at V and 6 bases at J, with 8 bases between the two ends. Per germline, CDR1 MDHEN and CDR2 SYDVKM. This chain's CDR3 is CASSFPGPEAFF. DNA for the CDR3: TGTGCCAGCAGTTTTCCAGGGCCTGAAGCTTTCTTT.

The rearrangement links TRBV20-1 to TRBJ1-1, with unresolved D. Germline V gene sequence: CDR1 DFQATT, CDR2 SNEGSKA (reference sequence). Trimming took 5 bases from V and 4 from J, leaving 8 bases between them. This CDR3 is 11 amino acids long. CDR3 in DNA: TGCAGTGCTCCTGGTTTCACTGAAGCTTTCTTT. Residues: CSAPGFTEAFF.

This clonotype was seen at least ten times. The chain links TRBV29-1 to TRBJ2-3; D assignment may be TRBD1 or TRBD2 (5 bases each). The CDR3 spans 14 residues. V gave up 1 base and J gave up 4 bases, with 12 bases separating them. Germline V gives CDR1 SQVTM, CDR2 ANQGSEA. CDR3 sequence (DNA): TGCAGCGTTGAAGGTCCAGGGACGCCAGATACGCAGTATTTT. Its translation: CSVEGPGTPDTQYF.

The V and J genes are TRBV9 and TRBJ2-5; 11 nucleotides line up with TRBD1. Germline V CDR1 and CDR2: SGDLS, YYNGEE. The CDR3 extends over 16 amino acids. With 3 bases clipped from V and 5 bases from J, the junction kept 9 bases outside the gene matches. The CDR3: CASSAYRTGGKETQYF. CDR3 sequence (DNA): TGTGCCAGCAGCGCTTACCGGACAGGGGGCAAGGAGACCCAGTACTTC.

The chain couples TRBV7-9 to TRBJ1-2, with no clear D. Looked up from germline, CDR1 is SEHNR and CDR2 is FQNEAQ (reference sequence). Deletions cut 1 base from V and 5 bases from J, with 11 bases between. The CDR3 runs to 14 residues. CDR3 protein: CASSLVGKRYGYTF. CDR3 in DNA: TGTGCCAGCAGCTTAGTAGGGAAGAGGTATGGCTACACCTTC.

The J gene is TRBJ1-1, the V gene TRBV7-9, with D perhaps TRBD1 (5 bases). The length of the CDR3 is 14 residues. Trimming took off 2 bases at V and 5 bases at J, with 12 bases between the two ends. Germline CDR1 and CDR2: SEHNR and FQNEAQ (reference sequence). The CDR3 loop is CASSLFQGDTEAFF. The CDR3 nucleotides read TGTGCCAGCAGCTTATTCCAGGGTGATACTGAAGCTTTCTTT.

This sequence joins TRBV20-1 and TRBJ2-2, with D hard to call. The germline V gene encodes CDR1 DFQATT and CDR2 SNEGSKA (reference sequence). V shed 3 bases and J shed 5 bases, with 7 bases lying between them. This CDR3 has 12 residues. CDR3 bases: TGCAGTGCTAGTTCGGGTACCGGGGAGCTGTTTTTT. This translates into CSASSGTGELFF.

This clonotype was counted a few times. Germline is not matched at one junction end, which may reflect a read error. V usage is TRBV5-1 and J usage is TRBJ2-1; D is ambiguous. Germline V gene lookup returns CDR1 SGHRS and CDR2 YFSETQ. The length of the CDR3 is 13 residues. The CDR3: CASSLNFNNEQLF. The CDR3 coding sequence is TGCGCCAGCAGCTTGAATTTTAACAATGAGCAGCTCTTC.